This T cell receptor beta chain was sequenced during a study of cytomegalovirus exposure and HLA in healthy donors. General study points: In a later analysis, productive TCRs from donors in an Asian-associated ancestry cluster reportedly carried fewer N-insertions than the cohort mean.

The trim removed 1 base at V and 7 bases at J, leaving 10 bases unmatched. CDR1 is SGHRS and CDR2 is YFSETQ in the germline V gene. This CDR3 is built from 17 residues. Amplification used 60 Vbeta primers and 13 Jbeta primers. TCRdb's copy holds only in-frame clones and misses some; the assay was immunoSEQ multiplex PCR. The sample shows under 150,000 clones, approximately 80% of them seen only once. A remark on this clone: Its antigen is not identified.

Source material: PBMCs. This sequence was found in a woman aged 25 to 39 in good health and CMV-seronegative. The chain recombines TRBV5-1 with TRBJ2-2, with 10 bases matching TRBD2. CDR3 sequence: CASSLTSGIPDVGELFF. The CDR3 region has the DNA TGCGCCAGCAGCTTGACTAGCGGGATACCTGACGTCGGGGAGCTGTTTTTT. Complete variable domain (other parts from reference TRBV5-1 and TRBJ2-2): KAGVTQTPRYLIKTRGQQVTLSCSPISGHRSVSWYQQTPGQGLQFLFEYFSETQRNKGNFPGRFSGRQFSNSRSEMNVSTLELGDSALYLCASSLTSGIPDVGELFFGEGSRLTVL.